This T cell receptor (beta chain) emerged from a study of blood T cells in healthy people across ages. Combining a sample-barcoded 5' primer with a J-beta primer mix, a second PCR ran for about 7 to 11 cycles. A single record per CDR3 protein comes from TCRdb applying MiXCR to the 5' RACE reads. Altogether over 450,000 distinct CDR3 sequences are present, around 24% being singletons, with the ten largest covering 8.5% to 9.5%. The V and J ends lost 6 bases and 3 bases respectively, with 14 bases between them. The germline CDR1 and CDR2 sequences are MRHNA and SNTAGT. This CDR3 comprises 15 residues. This clonotype appeared a few times. Its antigen is as yet unknown. A much more abundant neighbour one base away suggests this may be a read error. Study-level results: Aged donors had fewer naive CD4+ cells and lower diversity than long-lived donors. A roughly linear fall in TCR beta diversity per million T cells was seen with increasing age.

Another study also made use of these data, one on T cells of mothers and their children. That report adds: RNA that had been extracted went wholly into cDNA synthesis, at about 1.5 ug per 15 ul.

The source material was blood. The chain combines TRBV6-4 with TRBJ2-2; perhaps TRBD1 as D (6 bases). The receptor was derived from a boy aged 5-17 years in good health. CDR3 region: CASSDGQKHTGELFF. In DNA form, the CDR3 reads TGTGCCAGCAGCGATGGACAGAAGCACACCGGGGAGCTGTTTTTT.